This T cell receptor (beta chain) emerged from a study of cytomegalovirus exposure and HLA in healthy donors. Background on the study: There were some 120 million unique TCR beta sequences, drawn from approximately 180 million T cells, in an earlier analysis.

Study results and caveats: Later analysis associated a missense DCLRE1C variant with TCR beta V- and J-gene trimming.

This CDR3 has 15 residues. In germline, CDR1 is SGHDN, CDR2 FVKESK. V lost 5 bases, J lost 9 bases, and 13 bases stayed unmatched. Comment on this clone: Antigen specificity is unknown.

PCR involved 60 Vbeta and 13 Jbeta primers. Libraries were prepared by immunoSEQ multiplex PCR; TCRdb keeps only in-frame clonotypes and omits some of them. Altogether about 200,000 clones are present, roughly 74% being singletons, with the ten largest covering roughly 15%. V gene TRBV14 combines with J gene TRBJ1-5; 7 nucleotides agree with TRBD1. The sample comprised PBMCs. The sequence derives from a woman aged 25 to 39 in good health and CMV-seropositive. CDR3 DNA sequence: TGTGCCAGCAGCTCAAGATATAAAGGGGGCGCGCCCCAGCATTTT. Its translation: CASSSRYKGGAPQHF.